Listed here are 16 T cell receptor beta chains from one sample, sequenced in a study of cytomegalovirus exposure and HLA in healthy donors. Libraries were prepared by immunoSEQ multiplex PCR; TCRdb keeps only in-frame clonotypes and omits some of them. Counted here are approximately 210,000 clones, 80% to 90% occurring once; the ten biggest clones make up around 3%. Sequenced sample: PBMCs. These receptor sequences come from a woman aged 18-30 years in good health and CMV-seronegative.

The count of this clone is one. This rearrangement joins TRBV28 to TRBJ1-3; D remains unclear. Looked up from germline, CDR1 is MDHEN and CDR2 is SYDVKM. The CDR3 has 14 amino acids. The germline V and J ends were trimmed by 7 bases and 1 base, with 11 bases remaining between them. CDR3 protein: CASTAIRSGNTIYF. CDR3 DNA sequence: TGTGCCAGCACTGCCATCAGGTCTGGAAACACCATATATTTT.

The chain is built from TRBV18 and TRBJ1-2, with 8 bases identical to TRBD1. CDR3 length: 16 amino acids. V was clipped by 6 bases and J by 8 bases; unmatched bases: 17. Per germline, CDR1 KGHSH and CDR2 LQKENI. CDR3 coding DNA: TGTGCCAGCTCGCGAGGAAACGGACAGGGAGTGGGCGGCTACACCTTC. Amino acids: CASSRGNGQGVGGYTF. The full variable domain, with the rest looked up from reference TRBV18 and TRBJ1-2, is NAGVMQNPRHLVRRRGQEARLRCSPMKGHSHVYWYRQLPEEGLKFMVYLQKENIIDESGMPKERFSAEFPKEGPSILRIQQVVRGDSAAYFCASSRGNGQGVGGYTFGSGTRLTVV.

The chain uses TRBV13 and TRBJ2-1; D is undetermined. CDR3 length equals 14 residues. Trimming pared 2 bases from V and 7 bases from J, leaving 12 bases between. CDR1 is PRHDT and CDR2 is FYEKMQ in the germline V gene (reference sequence). The CDR3 region is CASSLTSEANEQFF. In DNA form, the CDR3 reads TGTGCCAGCAGCTTAACGTCAGAGGCGAATGAGCAGTTCTTC.

The rearrangement joins TRBV27 to TRBJ1-1; D is unclear. Trimming took off 5 bases at V and 3 bases at J, with 19 bases between the two ends. Germline V CDR1 and CDR2: MNHEY, SMNVEV (reference sequence). The CDR3 extends over 16 amino acids. For the CDR3, the DNA is TGTGCCAGCAGTCAAATCCTCGCAGCGAAGGACACTGAAGCTTTCTTT. Amino acid sequence: CASSQILAAKDTEAFF.

The V and J genes are TRBV19 and TRBJ1-5; 9 bases agree with TRBD1. Germline values: CDR1 LNHDA, CDR2 SQIVND (reference sequence). J was trimmed by 1 base and V by 7 bases; bases with no gene match: 5. The CDR3 spans 15 residues. The CDR3 DNA sequence: TGTGCCAGTACCACAGGGGGCGCGAGCAATCAGCCCCAGCATTTT. Protein sequence: CASTTGGASNQPQHF.

The chain carries TRBV6-6 and TRBJ2-3; D might be TRBD1 (6 bases). The V end was cut by 2 bases, the J end by 4 bases, with 10 bases between. The CDR3 consists of 14 residues. Germline CDR1 is MNHNY and CDR2 is SVGAGI (reference sequence). The chain's CDR3 is CASSYHPGADTQYF. The CDR3 nucleotides read TGTGCCAGCAGTTACCATCCAGGGGCAGATACGCAGTATTTT.

V is TRBV28 and J is TRBJ1-2; TRBD1 aligns across 9 bases. This CDR3 spans 12 amino acids. J gave up 4 bases and V 7 bases, and 1 base lay outside the gene matches. Germline loops: CDR1 MDHEN, CDR2 SYDVKM. In DNA form, the CDR3 reads TGTGCCAGCATGGACAGGGGCTATGGCTACACCTTC. It codes for CASMDRGYGYTF.

This rearrangement joins TRBV6-5 to TRBJ1-1; no reliable D call. Trimming took 6 bases from V and 4 from J, leaving 9 bases between them. CDR1 is MNHEY, CDR2 SVGAGI, per germline. The CDR3 loop spans 12 amino acids. The CDR3 sequence is CASRDWATEAFF. Here the CDR3 DNA reads TGTGCCAGCAGGGACTGGGCCACTGAAGCTTTCTTT.

The V and J genes are TRBV27 and TRBJ2-3; TRBD2 aligns across 7 bases. V was clipped by 4 bases and J by 1 base; unmatched bases: 8. Germline V CDR1 and CDR2: MNHEY, SMNVEV (reference sequence). The CDR3 runs 16 residues. The chain's CDR3 is CASSSLRGGRTDTQYF. Written as DNA, the CDR3 is TGTGCCAGCAGTTCCCTCCGCGGGGGTCGCACAGATACGCAGTATTTT.

This CDR3 reads CASSRLMEHTQYF. The CDR3 DNA reads as TGTGCCAGCAGCCGACTTATGGAGCATACGCAGTATTTT. This chain joins TRBV6-5 and TRBJ2-3; D call uncertain. V dropped 6 bases and J dropped 7 bases, with 14 bases sitting between them. The CDR3 sequence is 13 residues long. The germline V gene encodes CDR1 MNHEY and CDR2 SVGAGI.

In its sample, this clone was seen once. The chain couples TRBV28 to TRBJ2-7; the match to TRBD2 covers 8 bases. CDR1 MDHEN and CDR2 SYDVKM come from the germline V gene. The V gene end was trimmed by 1 base and the J gene end by 2 bases; junction bases not matched to a gene: 16. The CDR3 spans 19 residues. CDR3 protein: CASSLYLGGKREFTYEQYF. CDR3 sequence (DNA): TGTGCCAGCAGTTTATATCTCGGGGGCAAGCGGGAGTTCACCTACGAGCAGTACTTC.

This clone was seen more than once but under ten times. The J gene is TRBJ1-1, the V gene TRBV2; TRBD1 is a possible D gene (5 bases). CDR1 is SNHLY and CDR2 is FYNNEI in the germline V gene. The CDR3 extends over 12 amino acids. V gave up 6 bases and J gave up 3 bases, with 8 bases separating them. The chain's CDR3 is CASRAGDTEAFF. Here the CDR3 DNA reads TGTGCCAGCAGAGCGGGGGACACTGAAGCTTTCTTT.

The chain's CDR3 is CASMGRGALTYNEQFF. For the CDR3, the DNA is TGTGCCAGCATGGGTCGTGGGGCACTGACCTACAATGAGCAGTTCTTC. The chain couples TRBV2 to TRBJ2-1, with D maybe TRBD1 (5 bases). The CDR3 consists of 16 residues. From germline, CDR1 is SNHLY and CDR2 FYNNEI. V was cut by 7 bases and J by 2 bases, with 18 bases left in between.

V gene TRBV7-9 combines with J gene TRBJ2-3; perhaps TRBD2 as D (6 bases). V was trimmed by 2 bases and J by 2 bases, leaving 11 bases between them. The CDR3 runs 15 residues. Germline V gene lookup returns CDR1 SEHNR and CDR2 FQNEAQ (reference sequence). The CDR3 DNA is TGTGCCAGCAGCTTAAGGGCGGGACCCACAGATACGCAGTATTTT. It translates to CASSLRAGPTDTQYF.

The genes are TRBV30 and TRBJ1-1; D perhaps matches TRBD1 (6 bases). Trimming took 4 bases from V and 1 from J, leaving 10 bases between them. This CDR3 is built from 13 residues. CDR1 is GTSNPN and CDR2 is SVGIG in the germline V gene (reference sequence). CDR3 amino acids: CAWTGQQNTEAFF. In nucleotides, the CDR3 is TGTGCCTGGACCGGACAGCAGAACACTGAAGCTTTCTTT.

CDR3: CASSVNPGLAGGQNNEQFF. CDR3 bases: TGTGCCAGCAGTGTGAATCCGGGACTAGCGGGAGGCCAGAACAATGAGCAGTTCTTC. The chain combines TRBV2 with TRBJ2-1, with 15 bases identical to TRBD2. Germline V gene data show CDR1 as SNHLY and CDR2 as FYNNEI. The V segment lost 4 bases and the J segment 5 bases; nucleotides outside the gene matches: 12. The CDR3 sequence is 19 residues long.